A single TCR beta chain is shown here with its context. J lost 2 bases, V lost 0 bases, and 4 bases had no gene match. The CDR3 sequence is 15 residues long. Germline V lookup: CDR1 LGHNA, CDR2 YSLEER. This entry belongs to a study of blood T cell repertoires in COVID-19. Turning to the study itself: Sources were T cells, B-cell-depleted T cells, or PBMCs; the material itself was cDNA or gDNA.

TCRdb keeps only in-frame clones here, not all; method: immunoSEQ multiplex PCR. The data show roughly 76,000 clones, roughly 89% seen once. Material for sequencing was peripheral blood. This TCR derives from a man between 65 and 80 years old with active or convalescent COVID-19. The J gene is TRBJ2-7, the V gene TRBV4-3, with 7 bases aligning to TRBD2. CDR3 region: CASSQELAGTYEQYF. DNA of the CDR3: TGCGCCAGCAGCCAAGAATTAGCGGGCACCTACGAGCAGTACTTC.